A single sample gave rise to the 13 T cell receptor beta chains below, sequenced in a study of metastatic and nonmetastatic thyroid tumors. TCRdb ran MiXCR on the PCR reads. The table shows 90,000 or so clones, with roughly 8.6% occurring only once. No patient had received any treatment before thyroid surgery. The material sequenced was blood. Receptors originate from a female donor with papillary thyroid cancer or a benign thyroid nodule (not recorded which). Some clones in this sample may be carry-over from other donors' samples.

The chain recombines TRBV12-5 with TRBJ2-1; maybe TRBD1 (6 bases). The V end was cut by 0 bases, the J end by 7 bases, with 16 bases between. Germline lookup yields CDR1 LGHNT and CDR2 FRNRAP. This CDR3 contains 16 residues. The CDR3 sequence: CASGLVRAGVGNEQFF. In nucleotides, the CDR3 is TGTGCTAGTGGTTTGGTACGGGCAGGGGTGGGGAATGAGCAGTTCTTC.

This clone was seen at least ten times. This chain uses TRBV11-3 with TRBJ2-5; TRBD2 aligns across 9 bases. CDR3 length equals 14 residues. CDR1 and CDR2 (germline): SGHNT, YENEEA. With 3 bases clipped from V and 5 bases from J, the junction kept 4 bases outside the gene matches. The CDR3 DNA sequence: TGTGCCAGCAGCTTGAGCGGGGGGCTGGAGACCCAGTACTTC. It encodes CASSLSGGLETQYF.

This clone was seen at least ten times. The chain links TRBV6-4 to TRBJ1-5, with unresolved D. The CDR3 sequence is 13 residues long. The germline V gene encodes CDR1 MRHNA and CDR2 SNTAGT. V gave up 4 bases and J gave up 0 bases, with 4 bases separating them. The CDR3 loop reads CASSANSNQPQHF. CDR3 nucleotide sequence: TGTGCCAGCAGTGCCAATAGCAATCAGCCCCAGCATTTT.

This clone was seen a handful of times. The CDR3 here is CSAWQILYGYTF. CDR3 coding DNA: TGCAGTGCTTGGCAGATCCTCTATGGCTACACCTTC. The rearrangement uses TRBV20-1 and TRBJ1-2; D is uncertain. V dropped 5 bases and J dropped 4 bases, with 11 bases sitting between them. Per the germline V gene, CDR1 is DFQATT and CDR2 is SNEGSKA (reference sequence). The CDR3 totals 12 residues.

At least ten counts were recorded for this clone. The rearrangement links TRBV2 to TRBJ2-1, with D possibly called TRBD1 or TRBD2 (5 bases each). The V end lost 4 bases, the J end lost 5 bases, and 15 bases lay between the germline ends. The CDR3 spans 15 residues. The germline V gene encodes CDR1 SNHLY and CDR2 FYNNEI. For the CDR3, the DNA is TGTGCCAGCAGTGGTTCCGGGACGGAAGACAATGAGCAGTTCTTC. Translated, it gives CASSGSGTEDNEQFF. Full variable domain (rest looked up from reference TRBV2 and TRBJ2-1): EPEVTQTPSHQVTQMGQEVILRCVPISNHLYFYWYRQILGQKVEFLVSFYNNEISEKSEIFDDQFSVERPDGSNFTLKIRSTKLEDSAMYFCASSGSGTEDNEQFFGPGTRLTVL.

This clone was seen ten or more times. This chain connects TRBV18 to TRBJ2-5, with 10 bases identical to TRBD2. Looked up from germline, CDR1 is KGHSH and CDR2 is LQKENI. The V segment lost 6 bases and the J segment 5 bases; nucleotides outside the gene matches: 6. CDR3 length: 14 amino acids. CDR3 protein: CASSHSGGQETQYF. Written as DNA, the CDR3 is TGTGCCAGCTCCCATAGCGGGGGGCAGGAGACCCAGTACTTC.

This clone was counted at least ten times. This chain connects TRBV5-1 to TRBJ2-3; TRBD2 might be the D (6 bases). CDR3 length: 15 residues. V was trimmed by 0 bases and J by 0 bases, leaving 8 bases between them. Germline CDR1 is SGHRS and CDR2 is YFSETQ. DNA for the CDR3: TGCGCCAGCAGCTTGGCGCGGGGAAGCACAGATACGCAGTATTTT. Protein: CASSLARGSTDTQYF.

This clone was observed a few times. V is TRBV3-1 and J is TRBJ2-7, with 11 bases fitting TRBD1. From germline, CDR1 is LGHDT and CDR2 YNNKEL (reference sequence). V was clipped by 1 base and J by 5 bases; unmatched bases: 1. The CDR3 has 14 residues. For the CDR3, the DNA is TGTGCCAGCAGCCAAGTGGACAGGGGGCACGAGCAGTACTTC. As protein: CASSQVDRGHEQYF.

Judged by abundance, this clone is medium-sized (0.01 to 0.1%). The chain has TRBV6-2 or TRBV6-3 and TRBJ2-2, with D hard to call. The CDR3 extends over 13 amino acids. Deletions cut 2 bases from V and 3 bases from J, with 4 bases between. CDR1 is MNHEY, CDR2 SVGEGT, per germline. The CDR3 sequence: CASSYRDTGELFF. The CDR3 DNA reads as TGTGCCAGCAGTTACAGGGACACCGGGGAGCTGTTTTTT.

This clone was detected many times. The chain joins TRBV3-1 to TRBJ2-6; D is undetermined. The CDR3 extends over 15 amino acids. Trimming cost V 1 base and J 4 bases, with 8 bases left between them. The germline V gene encodes CDR1 LGHDT and CDR2 YNNKEL (reference sequence). The CDR3 DNA reads TGTGCCAGCAGCCAAGGTGGGTCAGGGGCCAACGTCCTGACTTTC. Amino acids: CASSQGGSGANVLTF.

This clone was counted at least ten times. This rearrangement joins TRBV28 to TRBJ1-5; perhaps TRBD1 as D (6 bases). Trimming cost V 1 base and J 3 bases, with 13 bases left between them. This CDR3 spans 16 amino acids. Germline V gene sequence: CDR1 MDHEN, CDR2 SYDVKM. The CDR3 DNA reads TGTGCCAGCAGTTTATCCGGGACAAGTCCCAATCAGCCCCAGCATTTT. It yields the protein CASSLSGTSPNQPQHF.

The chain is built from TRBV7-2 and TRBJ2-7; D possibly corresponds to TRBD2 (5 bases). V gave up 0 bases and J gave up 0 bases, with 21 bases separating them. The CDR3 totals 19 residues. Germline loops: CDR1 SGHTA, CDR2 FQGNSA. The CDR3 sequence is CTSSLAQRTTKLSSYEQYF. CDR3 DNA sequence: TGTACCAGCAGCTTAGCGCAGAGGACGACTAAACTATCCTCCTACGAGCAGTACTTC.

Many counts were recorded for this clone. V gene TRBV11-1 combines with J gene TRBJ2-2; 10 bases agree with TRBD1. This CDR3 has 17 amino acids. V gave up 7 bases and J gave up 2 bases; unmatched junction bases: 10. From germline, CDR1 is SGHAT and CDR2 FQDESV (reference sequence). The CDR3 DNA sequence: TGTGCCAGCAAACCGGGGACAGGGGTGGCTAACACCGGGGAGCTGTTTTTT. It encodes CASKPGTGVANTGELFF.